This T cell receptor beta chain was sequenced during a study of blood T cell repertoires in COVID-19. Study-level information: T cells, B-cell-depleted T cells, or PBMCs provided the cDNA or gDNA that served as material.

This clone was seen more than once but under ten times. Participants were aged roughly 18 to 100 years from 24 US areas. CDR1 and CDR2 (germline): SGDLS, YYNGEE. The CDR3 runs to 12 residues. V lost 4 bases, J lost 3 bases, and 4 bases lay in between. The table came from immunoSEQ multiplex PCR; TCRdb's copy has only in-frame clones and leaves some out. Here the sample spans hundreds of thousands of clones, approximately 90% being singletons. The source of this sequence is an older woman who had recovered from COVID-19. The chain carries TRBV9 and TRBJ2-2, with D uncertain. Sequenced: PBMCs or T cells enriched from blood (not recorded which). CDR3 coding DNA: TGTGCCAGCAGCCTATACACCGGGGAGCTGTTTTTT. It is translated as CASSLYTGELFF.